This TCR beta chain was found in a study of cytomegalovirus exposure and HLA in healthy donors. The wider study: The same platform was used for the 110 or so validation repertoires and the roughly 700 first-cohort repertoires, a later analysis reported. Study conclusions and caveats: One later analysis, an examination of the 100 to 150 validation repertoires, found that first-cohort TCR clusters tended to co-occur in them. Most TCR sequences were seen very rarely across donors, but some public TCRs occurred in many. The listing of 150 to 200 TCR beta chains classed them as cytomegalovirus-associated.

Sequencing used immunoSEQ multiplex PCR; TCRdb keeps in-frame clones, though not all of them. This sample has roughly 330,000 clones, with roughly 87% found just once. A remark on this clone: The target antigen is unknown.

Trimming shortened V by 2 bases and J by 3 bases, and 14 bases separated the two germline ends. The CDR3 extends over 15 amino acids. Germline V gene sequence: CDR1 SGHRS, CDR2 YFSETQ. The sequence came from a woman in her thirties in good health and CMV-seropositive. This chain joins TRBV5-1 and TRBJ1-1; D remains ambiguous. Sequencing used PBMCs. The CDR3 sequence: CASSFDAIRDTEAFF. The DNA for the CDR3 is TGCGCCAGCAGCTTTGACGCGATTCGGGACACTGAAGCTTTCTTT.